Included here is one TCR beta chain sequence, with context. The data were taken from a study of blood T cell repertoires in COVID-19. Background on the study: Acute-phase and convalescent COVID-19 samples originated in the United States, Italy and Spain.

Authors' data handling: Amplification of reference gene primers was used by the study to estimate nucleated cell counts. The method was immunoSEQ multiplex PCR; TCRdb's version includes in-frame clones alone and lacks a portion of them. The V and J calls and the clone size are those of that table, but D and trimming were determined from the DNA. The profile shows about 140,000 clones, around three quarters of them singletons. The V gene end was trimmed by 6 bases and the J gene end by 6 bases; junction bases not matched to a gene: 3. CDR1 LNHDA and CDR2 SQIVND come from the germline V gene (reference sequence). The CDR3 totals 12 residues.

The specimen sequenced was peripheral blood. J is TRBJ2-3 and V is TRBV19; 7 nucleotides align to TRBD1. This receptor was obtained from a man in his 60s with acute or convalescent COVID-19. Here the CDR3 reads CASSTRGDTQYF. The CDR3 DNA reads TGTGCCAGTAGCACCAGGGGGGATACGCAGTATTTT.